These 23 T cell receptor beta chains originate from one sample sequenced in a study of CD8+ T cells in alopecia areata. The treatment denotes: oral pan-JAK inhibitor, 5-10 mg twice daily. Reverse transcription of extracted RNA yielded cDNA, which provided the sequencing template. Using immunoSEQ multiplex PCR, the repertoire was profiled, and TCRdb retains in-frame clones only, with some absent. The data hold 87,000 or so clones, with 70% to 85% observed a single time. Here the sequenced sample was CD8+ T cells sorted from blood, taken at week 44, from a patient treated with tofacitinib. These receptors all stem from a human donor with alopecia areata.

This clone came up a few times. V is TRBV10-3 and J is TRBJ1-1; D unclear. Trimming left V 4 bases short and J 2 bases short, with 5 bases between. CDR1 is ENHRY and CDR2 is SYGVKD in the germline V gene. CDR3 length equals 12 residues. CDR3 loop: CAISVDNTEAFF. CDR3 nucleotides: TGTGCCATCAGTGTGGATAACACTGAAGCTTTCTTT.

This clone was seen a handful of times. This sequence joins TRBV29-1 and TRBJ2-7; perhaps TRBD2 as D (6 bases). The V end was cut by 3 bases, the J end by 2 bases, with 11 bases between. The CDR3 runs to 13 residues. The germline CDR1 and CDR2 sequences are SQVTM and ANQGSEA. CDR3 nucleotides: TGCAGCGTTGAGGGGGGAGTTCCCTACGAGCAGTACTTC. It encodes CSVEGGVPYEQYF.

This clone appeared a few times. The J gene is TRBJ2-7, the V gene TRBV14, with TRBD1 matching 9 bases. CDR3 length: 15 amino acids. The ends lost 2 bases at V and 5 bases at J; junction bases unmatched: 7. CDR1 is SGHDN and CDR2 is FVKESK in the germline V gene. The CDR3 coding sequence is TGTGCCAGCAGCCAAACGGTACAGGGGGCTAACGAGCAGTACTTC. Protein: CASSQTVQGANEQYF.

The rearrangement uses TRBV4-3 and TRBJ2-7, with TRBD2 as a possible D gene (6 bases). The CDR3 has 15 residues. CDR1 is LGHNA and CDR2 is YSLEER in the germline V gene. Trimming took off 0 bases at V and 3 bases at J, with 12 bases between the two ends. The CDR3 loop reads CASSQDRGGYYEQYF. In nucleotides, the CDR3 is TGCGCCAGCAGCCAAGATCGGGGAGGCTACTACGAGCAGTACTTC.

The genes are TRBV11-2 and TRBJ2-1, with D perhaps matching TRBD1 or TRBD2 (6 bases each). The V end lost 4 bases, the J end lost 6 bases, and 13 bases lay between the germline ends. CDR3 length: 14 amino acids. Germline loops: CDR1 SGHAT, CDR2 FQNNGV. The CDR3 coding sequence is TGTGCCAGCAGCTCGCTGAGGGGGGTCAATGAGCAGTTCTTC. Its protein product is CASSSLRGVNEQFF.

This clone was found a few times. The chain has TRBV23-1 and TRBJ1-5; perhaps TRBD1 as D (6 bases). TRBV23-1 is filed as an ORF, its function uncertain. The CDR3 covers 17 residues. V was trimmed by 0 bases and J by 1 base, leaving 13 bases between them. CDR3 amino acids: CASSQSLPGDSNQPQHF. The CDR3 nucleotides are TGCGCCAGCAGTCAATCTTTGCCAGGGGACAGCAATCAGCCCCAGCATTTT.

This chain uses TRBV19 with TRBJ1-1; the match to TRBD1 covers 7 bases. CDR1 is LNHDA, CDR2 SQIVND, per germline (reference sequence). The V gene end was trimmed by 7 bases and the J gene end by 10 bases; junction bases not matched to a gene: 12. This CDR3 has 13 residues. CDR3 DNA: TGTGCCAGTACCCCTTTGGAGGGGGCGGGAGCTTTCTTT. This codes for CASTPLEGAGAFF.

The genes are TRBV29-1 and TRBJ1-2; D is ambiguous. This CDR3 spans 13 amino acids. V was clipped by 2 bases and J by 3 bases, with 10 bases between them. Per the germline V gene, CDR1 is SQVTM and CDR2 is ANQGSEA. CDR3 DNA sequence: TGCAGCGTTGAATTCGCGGCACACTATGGCTACACCTTC. It specifies CSVEFAAHYGYTF.

The chain uses TRBV4-3 and TRBJ1-1, with TRBD1 matching 7 bases. This CDR3 region has 16 residues. The trim removed 0 bases at V and 1 base at J, leaving 5 bases unmatched. Germline V CDR1 and CDR2: LGHNA, YSLEER. The CDR3: CASSQDLSGGNTEAFF. CDR3 in DNA: TGCGCCAGCAGCCAAGATCTATCAGGGGGGAACACTGAAGCTTTCTTT.

This rearrangement joins TRBV5-4 to TRBJ2-7; 11 bases line up with TRBD2. Trimming at V came to 0 bases and at J to 0 bases, leaving 2 bases not matched to a gene. Germline CDR1 and CDR2: SGHNT and YYREEE (reference sequence). The CDR3 runs to 16 residues. The CDR3 reads CASSLGTSGGSYEQYF. CDR3 bases: TGTGCCAGCAGCTTGGGCACTAGCGGGGGCTCCTACGAGCAGTACTTC. Full variable domain (remainder filled in from reference TRBV5-4 and TRBJ2-7): ETGVTQSPTHLIKTRGQQVTLRCSSQSGHNTVSWYQQALGQGPQFIFQYYREEENGRGNFPPRFSGLQFPNYSSELNVNALELDDSALYLCASSLGTSGGSYEQYFGPGTRLTVT.

This clone showed up just a few times. This rearrangement joins TRBV12-5 to TRBJ2-7; tentative D call: TRBD1 (5 bases). V shed 0 bases and J shed 2 bases, with 11 bases lying between them. The germline V gene encodes CDR1 LGHNT and CDR2 FRNRAP. The CDR3 totals 15 residues. Here the CDR3 reads CASGLVRNRTYEQYF. For the CDR3, the DNA is TGTGCTAGTGGTTTGGTACGGAACAGGACCTACGAGCAGTACTTC.

The chain couples TRBV6-5 to TRBJ2-3; 9 bases agree with TRBD2. With V trimmed by 6 bases and J by 1 base, 2 bases remained unmatched. Germline V gene data show CDR1 as MNHEY and CDR2 as SVGAGI. The CDR3 is 14 residues long. The CDR3 here is CASSIAGGTDTQYF. CDR3 DNA: TGTGCCAGCAGCATAGCGGGGGGCACAGATACGCAGTATTTT.

The chain has TRBV5-6 and TRBJ2-7; D unclear. Trimming removed 6 bases at V and 2 bases at J, with 15 bases between. The CDR3 has 14 amino acids. Germline V gives CDR1 SGHDT, CDR2 YYEEEE. The CDR3 loop is CASTLLGKTYEQYF. Written as DNA, the CDR3 is TGTGCCAGCACCCTCTTGGGAAAGACCTACGAGCAGTACTTC.

V usage is TRBV7-3 and J usage is TRBJ1-1; D unresolved. Per the germline V gene, CDR1 is SGHTA and CDR2 is FQGTGA. Deletions cut 1 base from V and 1 base from J, with 10 bases between. This CDR3 is built from 15 residues. The CDR3 nucleotides are TGTGCCAGCAGCTTAAGATCCTACCGGAACACTGAAGCTTTCTTT. Protein product: CASSLRSYRNTEAFF.

This clone has just a few counts. This chain uses TRBV11-3 with TRBJ2-7, with D unresolved. V was cut by 0 bases and J by 4 bases, with 4 bases left in between. The V gene's germline CDR1 is SGHNT and CDR2 YENEEA. This CDR3 has 12 amino acids. CDR3 region: CASSLEDYEQYF. The CDR3 nucleotides are TGTGCCAGCAGCTTAGAAGATTACGAGCAGTACTTC.

The rearrangement joins TRBV18 to TRBJ2-3; TRBD1 aligns across 11 bases. Germline CDR1 is KGHSH and CDR2 is LQKENI. Trimming at V came to 5 bases and at J to 7 bases, leaving 11 bases not matched to a gene. This CDR3 spans 16 amino acids. The CDR3 sequence is CASSTGQGAVGNTQYF. Here the CDR3 DNA reads TGTGCCAGCTCAACCGGACAGGGGGCAGTCGGAAATACGCAGTATTTT.

This clone has more than one count but fewer than ten. This chain connects TRBV13 to TRBJ2-7, with 8 bases matching TRBD1. This CDR3 region has 16 residues. In germline, CDR1 is PRHDT, CDR2 FYEKMQ (reference sequence). V lost 4 bases and J lost 1; bases outside the gene matches: 9. The CDR3 loop reads CASSSNDRGGSYEQYF. The CDR3 DNA reads as TGTGCCAGCAGCTCAAACGACAGGGGAGGATCCTACGAGCAGTACTTC. The variable domain in full, completed from reference TRBV13 and TRBJ2-7, reads AAGVIQSPRHLIKEKRETATLKCYPIPRHDTVYWYQQGPGQDPQFLISFYEKMQSDKGSIPDRFSAQQFSDYHSELNMSSLELGDSALYFCASSSNDRGGSYEQYFGPGTRLTVT.

The rearrangement links TRBV6-5 to TRBJ2-7; D perhaps matches TRBD1 (6 bases). This CDR3 spans 16 amino acids. Between the trimmed V and J ends, which lost 1 base and 4 bases, there was a span of 17 bases. CDR1 and CDR2 (germline): MNHEY, SVGAGI. The CDR3: CASSYYRQGSPYEQYF. DNA of the CDR3: TGTGCCAGCAGTTACTATCGGCAGGGGTCCCCTTACGAGCAGTACTTC.

This sequence joins TRBV7-2 and TRBJ2-7; 9 nucleotides agree with TRBD2. Per the germline V gene, CDR1 is SGHTA and CDR2 is FQGNSA. V shed 8 bases, J shed 3 bases, and the junction held 8 bases outside the gene matches. The CDR3 runs to 14 residues. CDR3 bases: TGTGCCAGCTCCTTTGGTAGCGGGGGCTACGAGCAGTACTTC. This gives the protein CASSFGSGGYEQYF.

The gene calls are TRBV30 and TRBJ1-2, with TRBD1 identical over 9 bases. CDR1 is GTSNPN, CDR2 SVGIG, per germline (reference sequence). The ends lost 2 bases at V and 6 bases at J; junction bases unmatched: 10. The CDR3 has 15 amino acids. The CDR3, as DNA: TGTGCCTGGAGTACCCGGACAGGGGCAATCGATGGCTACACCTTC. This sequence encodes CAWSTRTGAIDGYTF.

In nucleotides, the CDR3 is TGTGCCACCTGGGACAGGGATAGCAATCAGCCCCAGCATTTT. It translates to CATWDRDSNQPQHF. The chain employs TRBV10-3 and TRBJ1-5, with 9 nucleotides matching TRBD1. This CDR3 is 14 amino acids long. J gave up 0 bases and V 10 bases, and 4 bases lay outside the gene matches. CDR1 and CDR2 from the germline V gene are ENHRY and SYGVKD.

Comment on this clone: An end of the junction differs from the germline gene, which may be a read error. The rearrangement joins TRBV4-3 to TRBJ1-2, with D unclear. CDR1 and CDR2 (germline): LGHNA, YSLEER. CDR3 size: 12 residues. The CDR3 sequence: CASSHGSGTPNF. The CDR3 nucleotides are TGCGCCAGCAGCCATGGAAGTGGCACCCCAAACTTC.

The genes are TRBV27 and TRBJ1-2, with TRBD1 identical over 9 bases. V was clipped by 6 bases and J by 3 bases; unmatched bases: 8. The CDR3 runs 15 residues. Germline V gives CDR1 MNHEY, CDR2 SMNVEV (reference sequence). This CDR3 reads CASRGTGLGDYGYTF. Written as DNA, the CDR3 is TGTGCCAGCAGAGGGACAGGGTTAGGTGACTATGGCTACACCTTC.